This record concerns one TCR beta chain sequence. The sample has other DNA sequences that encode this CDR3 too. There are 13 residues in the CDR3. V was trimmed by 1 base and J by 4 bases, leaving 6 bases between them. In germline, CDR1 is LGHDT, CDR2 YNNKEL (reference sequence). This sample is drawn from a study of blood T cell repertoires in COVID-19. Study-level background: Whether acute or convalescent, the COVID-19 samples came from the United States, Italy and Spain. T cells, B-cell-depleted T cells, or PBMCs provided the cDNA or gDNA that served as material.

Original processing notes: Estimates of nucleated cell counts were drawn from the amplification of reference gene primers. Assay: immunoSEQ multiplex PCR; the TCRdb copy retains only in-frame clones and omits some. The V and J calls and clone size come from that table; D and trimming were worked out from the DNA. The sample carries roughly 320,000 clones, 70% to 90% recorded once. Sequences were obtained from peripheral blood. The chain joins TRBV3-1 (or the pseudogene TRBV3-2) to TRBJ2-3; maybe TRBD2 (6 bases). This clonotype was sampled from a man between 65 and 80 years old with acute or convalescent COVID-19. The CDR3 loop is CASSQGEADTQYF. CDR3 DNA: TGTGCCAGCAGCCAAGGGGAGGCAGATACGCAGTATTTT.